This T cell receptor delta chain was captured by sequencing in a study of γδ T cells in repeated Plasmodium falciparum infection. TCRdb re-analyzed the multiplex PCR reads via CATT. The sample has about 93,000 delta-chain clones, over 0.75% seen once. Per the germline V gene, CDR1 is TSWWSYY and CDR2 is QGS. Trimming removed 6 bases from V and 0 bases from J, with 26 bases in between. CDR3 size: 19 residues. In this sample, this clone turned up a few times. This likely reflects a read error, since a far larger clone is one base away. The sample carries other DNA sequences with the same CDR3. Gammadelta T cells were flow-sorted from PBMC into Vgamma9/Vdelta2+ and Vdelta2-negative populations for bulk analysis.

The chain uses TRDV1 and TRDJ1; maybe TRDD3 (6 bases). No J gene is reported in TCRdb; it was inferred here by comparing the DNA with germline. The origin of this receptor is a pool of human donors (malaria-infected and uninfected, not separated). Sequenced input: gamma-delta T cells from blood. The CDR3 protein is CALGEGWVRGSLYTDKLIF. In DNA, the CDR3 is TGTGCTCTTGGCGAAGGTTGGGTGAGGGGGAGCCTATACACCGATAAACTCATCTTT.